Listed here are 29 T cell receptor beta chains from one sample, sequenced in a study of CD8+CD57+ T cells in acquired aplastic anemia (dated by TCRdb to the late 2010s). Sequencing was performed on an Illumina HiSeq 2000. Profiling of TCR beta VDJ combinations and CDR3 sequences used genomic DNA as the template. TCRdb itself trimmed the public reads at Q25 with fastp, ran MiXCR and retained productive beta chains. Every distinct CDR3 protein forms one entry, paired with its most common genes and DNA. Here the sample has hundreds of thousands of distinct CDR3 sequences; around 32% occur a single time. The top ten clonotypes cover 0.82% of the sample. Expansion of CD8+CD57+ cells had been shown by flow cytometry in the patients chosen for sequencing. Sequenced sample: sorted CD4+, CD8+, or CD8+CD57+ T cells (not recorded which) from PBMCs. The receptors shown here come from a human donor with aplastic anemia.

This clonotype has a single count. This rearrangement joins TRBV20-1 to TRBJ2-1; D may be TRBD2 (5 bases). V lost 2 bases and J 8 bases, leaving 13 bases between the germline ends. The CDR3 runs 13 residues. Germline values: CDR1 DFQATT, CDR2 SNEGSKA (reference sequence). The CDR3 DNA follows: TGCAGTGCTAGAAGCGCGGGTAGCTATGAGCAGTTCTTC. Encoded protein: CSARSAGSYEQFF.

This clonotype was found many times. The V gene is TRBV19, the J gene TRBJ1-3; perhaps TRBD1 as D (5 bases). From germline, CDR1 is LNHDA and CDR2 SQIVND (reference sequence). CDR3 length equals 14 residues. With 6 bases removed from V and 3 bases from J, the gap between germline ends came to 12 bases. The CDR3 DNA is TGTGCCAGTAGACAAACGGGGGGTGGAAACACCATATATTTT. Its protein product is CASRQTGGGNTIYF.

This clonotype was counted between two and nine times. The chain is built from TRBV5-5 and TRBJ2-5; tentative D call: TRBD2 (6 bases). CDR3 length: 14 amino acids. CDR1 is SGHKS, CDR2 YYEKEE, per germline (reference sequence). The germline V and J ends were trimmed by 4 bases and 4 bases, with 14 bases remaining between them. The CDR3 bases are TGTGCCAGCAGCGCGAGCGTGGGGGGAGAGACCCAGTACTTC. Translating gives CASSASVGGETQYF.

The chain has TRBV20-1 and TRBJ2-5; D is perhaps TRBD1 (6 bases). CDR1 is DFQATT, CDR2 SNEGSKA, per germline (reference sequence). Trimming took off 7 bases at V and 2 bases at J, with 14 bases between the two ends. This CDR3 has 13 amino acids. CDR3 protein: CSGVRTVQETQYF. The DNA for the CDR3 is TGCAGTGGGGTACGGACAGTACAAGAGACCCAGTACTTC.

The chain uses TRBV9 and TRBJ2-7, with D tentatively TRBD2 (5 bases). The germline V gene encodes CDR1 SGDLS and CDR2 YYNGEE. V lost 3 bases to trimming and J lost 2 bases, with 15 bases between them. The CDR3 runs 15 residues. The DNA for the CDR3 is TGTGCCAGCAGCGCTCGAGCGGCTGCAACCTACGAGCAGTACTTC. Translation: CASSARAAATYEQYF.

This clonotype was observed at least ten times. V is TRBV29-1 and J is TRBJ2-5; the D gene could be TRBD1 or TRBD2 (5 bases each). The germline V gene encodes CDR1 SQVTM and CDR2 ANQGSEA. V was shortened by 8 bases and J by 4 bases, with 17 bases between the two germline ends. The CDR3 loop spans 13 amino acids. CDR3 nucleotides: TGCAGCCTCATGTGGGGACCGAGAGAGACCCAGTACTTC. Amino acid sequence: CSLMWGPRETQYF.

This clonotype has at least ten counts. The chain carries TRBV12-3 or TRBV12-4 and TRBJ1-5; D remains unclear. CDR3 length equals 12 residues. V was shortened by 1 base and J by 5 bases, with 3 bases between the two germline ends. This CDR3 is CASSLEYQPQHF. The CDR3 nucleotides read TGTGCCAGCAGTTTAGAATATCAGCCCCAGCATTTT.

The chain is built from TRBV20-1 and TRBJ2-1; 13 positions match TRBD2. Trimming cost V 0 bases and J 5 bases; bases outside gene matches: 13. This CDR3 spans 19 amino acids. Germline loops: CDR1 DFQATT, CDR2 SNEGSKA (reference sequence). Here the CDR3 reads CSARDWRTSGGPQDNEQFF. CDR3 bases: TGCAGTGCTAGAGATTGGCGGACTAGCGGGGGCCCCCAGGACAATGAGCAGTTCTTC.

This clonotype was seen only once. The gene calls are TRBV19 and TRBJ1-4; no clear D gene. Germline loops: CDR1 LNHDA, CDR2 SQIVND (reference sequence). V lost 5 bases and J 8 bases, leaving 15 bases between the germline ends. The CDR3 covers 14 residues. The DNA of the CDR3 is TGTGCCAGTAGTTTAGGAGGGATGCAGGAAAAACTGTTTTTT. It codes for CASSLGGMQEKLFF.

The chain uses TRBV20-1 and TRBJ1-4, with a tentative D call TRBD1 (6 bases). The CDR3 runs 14 residues. Trimming took 6 bases from V and 2 from J, leaving 13 bases between them. Germline values: CDR1 DFQATT, CDR2 SNEGSKA (reference sequence). CDR3 region: CSAPQQGTNEKLFF. The CDR3 coding sequence is TGCAGTGCGCCACAACAGGGTACTAATGAAAAACTGTTTTTT.

V usage is TRBV20-1 and J usage is TRBJ2-1, with 9 bases identical to TRBD1. CDR1 and CDR2 (germline): DFQATT, SNEGSKA (reference sequence). The CDR3 covers 14 residues. J was trimmed by 8 bases and V by 3 bases; bases with no gene match: 8. CDR3 nucleotides: TGCAGTGCTAGGACCGGACAGGGGTCTCATGAGCAGTTCTTC. Translating it yields CSARTGQGSHEQFF.

Worth noting for this clonotype: This CDR3 is missing its conserved last phenylalanine or tryptophan, likely due to a read error. No DNA is shown, since the ends of the CDR3 on it are uncertain; the CDR3 is the one TCRdb lists. V gene TRBV2 combines with J gene TRBJ1-1; the table's D call, TRBD1, has no DNA check behind it. The CDR3 is 11 amino acids long, termini counted. Looked up from germline, CDR1 is SNHLY and CDR2 is FYNNEI. The CDR3 loop reads CASARTGQGGL.

The chain joins TRBV2 to TRBJ2-3; either TRBD1 or TRBD2 may fit D (7 bases each). CDR3 length equals 18 residues. The V and J ends lost 4 bases and 2 bases respectively, with 22 bases between them. Per germline, CDR1 SNHLY and CDR2 FYNNEI. This CDR3 is CASSAPRGEGLHTDTQYF. The CDR3 DNA follows: TGTGCCAGCAGTGCCCCCAGGGGGGAGGGCCTACACACAGATACGCAGTATTTT.

This chain links TRBV14 with TRBJ1-1; D call uncertain. There are 15 residues in the CDR3. From germline, CDR1 is SGHDN and CDR2 FVKESK. The ends were cut back, 4 bases at V and 6 bases at J, with 18 bases in the middle. CDR3 in DNA: TGTGCCAGCAGCCGACGTGGGGTGGACCCTTCTGAAGCTTTCTTT. Translating gives CASSRRGVDPSEAFF.

The chain carries TRBV7-9 and TRBJ1-1; D ambiguous. Germline CDR1 SEHNR, CDR2 FQNEAQ (reference sequence). CDR3 length: 14 residues. The V gene lost 3 bases and the J gene lost 2 bases, with 10 bases spanning the gap. In nucleotides, the CDR3 is TGTGCCAGCAGCTTTGGACGTGCTAACACTGAAGCTTTCTTT. This translates into CASSFGRANTEAFF.

Points on this clonotype: One end of the junction is discordant with germline, which a read error may explain. The V and J genes are TRBV5-1 and TRBJ1-4, with D unclear. Germline V gene lookup returns CDR1 SGHRS and CDR2 YFSETQ. The CDR3 covers 15 residues. The CDR3 DNA is TGCGCCGGCAGCTTGGGATCAGCAACTAATGAAAAACTGTTTTTT. This codes for CAGSLGSATNEKLFF. Full variable domain (missing parts from reference TRBV5-1 and TRBJ1-4): KAGVTQTPRYLIKTRGQQVTLSCSPISGHRSVSWYQQTPGQGLQFLFEYFSETQRNKGNFPGRFSGRQFSNSRSEMNVSTLELGDSALYLCAGSLGSATNEKLFFGSGTQLSVL.

The gene calls are TRBV29-1 and TRBJ2-5, with TRBD2 identical over 11 bases. Germline CDR1 is SQVTM and CDR2 is ANQGSEA. This CDR3 spans 16 amino acids. With V trimmed by 4 bases and J by 1 base, 8 bases remained unmatched. The CDR3: CSVGPRLAGGQETQYF. The CDR3 bases are TGCAGCGTTGGACCCCGGCTAGCGGGGGGCCAAGAGACCCAGTACTTC.

This clonotype was found many times. The rearrangement joins TRBV19 to TRBJ2-4; the D is unclear. The V end was cut by 0 bases, the J end by 7 bases, with 7 bases between. This CDR3 comprises 13 residues. Germline loops: CDR1 LNHDA, CDR2 SQIVND (reference sequence). The CDR3 DNA reads TGTGCCAGTAGTATAGAACTGGCGAACATTCAGTACTTC. Protein: CASSIELANIQYF.

This clonotype has at least ten counts. This chain links TRBV7-2 with TRBJ2-7, with D maybe TRBD1 (6 bases). V was pared by 5 bases and J by 6 bases, with 14 bases between. The CDR3 runs to 13 residues. Per the germline V gene, CDR1 is SGHTA and CDR2 is FQGNSA. The CDR3 spells CASSVKQGSEQYF. CDR3 DNA sequence: TGTGCCAGCAGCGTTAAACAGGGCAGCGAGCAGTACTTC.

Regarding this clonotype: A junction boundary mismatches the germline segment, possibly from a read error. The chain recombines TRBV10-2 with TRBJ1-2; TRBD1 agrees at 11 bases. CDR3 length: 15 amino acids. Germline V lookup: CDR1 WSHSY, CDR2 SAAADI. The CDR3 here is CASSFGQGAGYGYTF. In DNA, the CDR3 is TGTGCCAGCAGCTTCGGACAGGGGGCGGGCTATGGCTACACCTTC.

There are many counts of this clonotype. V usage is TRBV5-1 and J usage is TRBJ2-7, with 13 bases matching TRBD2. The V gene's germline CDR1 is SGHRS and CDR2 YFSETQ. V trimming: 2 bases; J trimming: 4 bases; junction bases outside the gene matches: 6. The CDR3 is 16 amino acids. Here the CDR3 DNA reads TGCGCCAGCAGCTTACGAGGGACTAGCGGGACTTACGAGCAGTACTTC. Translation gives CASSLRGTSGTYEQYF.

This chain uses TRBV5-1 with TRBJ2-1; 11 bases align to TRBD2. Per germline, CDR1 SGHRS and CDR2 YFSETQ. The CDR3 contains 15 residues. V dropped 4 bases and J dropped 14; count of bases not matched to a gene: 14. The CDR3 DNA sequence: TGCGCCAGCAGCCCCGGGACTAGCGGACCGAATTCCAAGTTCTTC. Its translation: CASSPGTSGPNSKFF.

This clonotype was detected many times. V gene TRBV19 combines with J gene TRBJ2-6, with a weak D call TRBD2 (6 bases). V was shortened by 7 bases and J by 2 bases, with 9 bases between the two germline ends. The CDR3 totals 14 residues. The germline V gene encodes CDR1 LNHDA and CDR2 SQIVND (reference sequence). The CDR3 region has the DNA TGTGCCAGTACGCGGGGTACTGGGGCCAACGTCCTGACTTTC. It translates to CASTRGTGANVLTF.

This clonotype was counted a few times. The chain couples TRBV9 to TRBJ1-2, with D possibly being TRBD1 (5 bases). Germline V gene sequence: CDR1 SGDLS, CDR2 YYNGEE. This CDR3 is 14 amino acids long. Trimming took off 3 bases at V and 5 bases at J, with 14 bases between the two ends. As DNA, the CDR3 is TGTGCCAGCAGCGAGCAGGGCGAACTATATGGCTACACCTTC. It translates to CASSEQGELYGYTF. The variable domain in full, with the rest retrieved from reference TRBV9 and TRBJ1-2, is DSGVTQTPKHLITATGQRVTLRCSPRSGDLSVYWYQQSLDQGLQFLIQYYNGEERAKGNILERFSAQQFPDLHSELNLSSLELGDSALYFCASSEQGELYGYTFGSGTRLTVV.

This clonotype was picked up many times. Written as DNA, the CDR3 is TGTGCCAGCAATGGGGGTGTCTCGGCCTACGAGCAGTACTTC. It is translated as CASNGGVSAYEQYF. This chain connects TRBV2 to TRBJ2-7; D could derive from TRBD1 or TRBD2 (5 bases each). The CDR3 covers 14 residues. Germline assignment: CDR1 SNHLY and CDR2 FYNNEI. Trimming cost V 7 bases and J 2 bases, with 15 bases left between them.

The chain links TRBV6-2 or TRBV6-3 to TRBJ2-1; D not certain. Germline V gives CDR1 MNHEY, CDR2 SVGEGT. CDR3 length: 11 amino acids. Deletions cut 6 bases from V and 8 bases from J, with 8 bases between. The CDR3 sequence: CASSQNYEQFF. As DNA, the CDR3 is TGTGCCAGCAGCCAAAACTATGAGCAGTTCTTC.

Comments on this clonotype: One end of the junction varies from germline; a read error may be responsible. V and J are TRBV5-4 and TRBJ1-1; D is uncertain. This CDR3 spans 17 amino acids. CDR1 SGHNT and CDR2 YYREEE come from the germline V gene (reference sequence). The CDR3 loop reads CASSLRNQVLLNTEASF. The DNA of the CDR3 is TGTGCCAGCAGCTTACGTAATCAGGTCCTACTGAACACTGAAGCTTCCTTT.

The rearrangement joins TRBV25-1 to TRBJ1-2, with D unclear. Germline assignment: CDR1 MGHDK and CDR2 SYGVNS. V was pared by 8 bases and J by 0 bases, with 19 bases between. CDR3 size: 16 residues. The CDR3 region has the DNA TGTGCCAGCTCACGTCAGCTGGATGAAGCTAACTATGGCTACACCTTC. Translated: CASSRQLDEANYGYTF.

Worth noting for this clonotype: A read error may account for a junction end that differs from germline. The rearrangement joins TRBV13 to TRBJ2-1; D may be TRBD2 (5 bases). The CDR3 has 11 amino acids. Germline values: CDR1 PRHDT, CDR2 FYEKMQ (reference sequence). The CDR3 coding sequence is TGTGCCGGCAGCTTAACCGGGAACCAGTTCTTC. Its protein is CAGSLTGNQFF.